The rows below give T cell receptor beta chains drawn from one sample of a study of cytomegalovirus exposure and HLA in healthy donors. Produced via immunoSEQ multiplex PCR; TCRdb's table is partial and in-frame only. The sample has about 120,000 clones; around two thirds are singletons. The sequencing input was PBMCs. These receptors were taken from a woman between 40 and 55 years old in good health and CMV-seropositive. CDR3s include the opening cysteine and the closing phenylalanine or tryptophan. A D gene is named only where the DNA matches it firmly. Clone size appears in some rows only: once, few, many, or a class for an expanded clone.

>NA|TRBJ2-5|TRBV6-5|NA
TGTGCCAGCAGCAGACTAGGGCAAGAGACCCAGTACTTC
CASSRLGQETQYF
>NA|TRBJ1-2|TRBV19|NA
TGTGCCAGTGGACAGTCCGGCTACACCTTC
CASGQSGYTF
>TRBD1|TRBJ2-7|TRBV28|NA
TGTGCCAGCAGGTCCGGGACAGCTATCTACGAGCAGTACTTC
CASRSGTAIYEQYF
>NA|TRBJ2-1|TRBV7-9|NA
TGTGCCAGCAGCTTAAGTCAGAACTACAATGAGCAGTTCTTC
CASSLSQNYNEQFF
>NA|TRBJ2-3|TRBV9|NA
TGTGCCAGCAGCCCCCGCGGGTACACAGATACGCAGTATTTT
CASSPRGYTDTQYF
>NA|TRBJ1-3|TRBV30|NA
TGTGCCTGGACCCCCTTCGGAGGTCACACCATATATTTT
CAWTPFGGHTIYF
>TRBD1|TRBJ2-3|TRBV18|few
TGTGCCAGCTCCCACCGGGACAGGGAGAGTCCTAGCACAGATACGCAGTATTTT
CASSHRDRESPSTDTQYF
>NA|TRBJ1-2|TRBV27|NA
TGTGCCAGCAGCCCCCAGGGCTATGGCTACACCTTC
CASSPQGYGYTF
>TRBD1|TRBJ1-2|TRBV2|few
TGTGCCAGCAGTACGGACAGGTTCTATGGCTACACCTTC
CASSTDRFYGYTF
>TRBD2|TRBJ2-1|TRBV5-4|NA
TGTGCCAGCACCCCCCCAGCGGGAGCCCTTTCCTACAATGAGCAGTTCTTC
CASTPPAGALSYNEQFF
>NA|TRBJ2-3|TRBV30|NA
TGTGCCTGGAGCATGGGCCGGAGGCCCGTGGATACGCAGTATTTT
CAWSMGRRPVDTQYF
>TRBD2|TRBJ2-2|TRBV5-1|NA
TGCGCCAGCAGCTTGTCTAGCGGGACGAATACCGGGGAGCTGTTTTTT
CASSLSSGTNTGELFF
>NA|TRBJ2-5|TRBV6-6|few
TGTGCCAGCAGTTACCCCGATGTGGCGGGACAAGAGACCCAGTACTTC
CASSYPDVAGQETQYF
>TRBD1|TRBJ1-3|TRBV7-9|NA
TGTTCCAGCAGGCAGGGGGCTGCCGGAAACACCATATATTTT
CSSRQGAAGNTIYF
>TRBD2|TRBJ2-2|TRBV2|few
TGTGCCAGCAGGGGACTAGCGGGTGCTGGGGAGCTGTTTTTT
CASRGLAGAGELFF
>NA|TRBJ2-2|TRBV19|few
TGTGCCAGTAGCAGGGTGCACACCGGGGAGCTGTTTTTT
CASSRVHTGELFF
>NA|TRBJ2-2|TRBV5-6|NA
TGTGCCAGCAGCTTGGGACGAGGACTGGAAACCTACACCGGGGAGCTGTTTTTT
CASSLGRGLETYTGELFF
>TRBD2|TRBJ2-7|TRBV15|NA
TGTGCCACCAGCAGAGATCGACTAGCGGGAACCTACGAGCAGTACTTC
CATSRDRLAGTYEQYF
>NA|TRBJ2-7|TRBV7-2|NA
TGTGCCAGCAGCTTATTGGGCAGGAGGAACGAGCAGTACTTC
CASSLLGRRNEQYF
>NA|TRBJ2-3|TRBV30|NA
TGTGCCTGGAGTGTAGTCTATAGCACAGATACGCAGTATTTT
CAWSVVYSTDTQYF
>NA|TRBJ2-7|TRBV5-1|NA
TGCGCCAGCAGCAGGGGGGACAGTTCCTACGAGCAGTACTTC
CASSRGDSSYEQYF
>TRBD2|TRBJ2-2|TRBV9|few
TGTGCCAGCAGCGTGGGGGGGGGCACCGGGGAGCTGTTTTTT
CASSVGGGTGELFF
>NA|TRBJ1-5|TRBV19|few
TGTGCCAGTAGTAATATTGAGGGCTATAGCAATCAGCCCCAGCATTTT
CASSNIEGYSNQPQHF
>NA|TRBJ2-2|TRBV7-3|NA
TGTGCCAGCGGGGCAGGAATGAACACCGGGGAGCTGTTTTTT
CASGAGMNTGELFF
>NA|TRBJ2-5|TRBV7-9|NA
TGTGCCAGCAGCTTACGGCAGGCTACACAAGAGACCCAGTACTTC
CASSLRQATQETQYF
>TRBD1|TRBJ1-2|TRBV12-5|once
TGTGCTAGTGGCATGGACAGGGCTAACTATGGCTACACCTTC
CASGMDRANYGYTF
>NA|TRBJ2-7|TRBV27|NA
TGTGCCAGCAGTTTTAATCCGGACAAGAACTACGAGCAGTACTTC
CASSFNPDKNYEQYF
>TRBD1|TRBJ1-1|TRBV5-1|NA
TGCGCCAGCAGCTCACCCAGGGGGAGAGGCACTGAAGCTTTCTTT
CASSSPRGRGTEAFF
>NA|TRBJ1-2|TRBV14|NA
TGTGCCAGCAGCCAGAACAGACGATATGGCTACACCTTC
CASSQNRRYGYTF
>NA|TRBJ2-3|TRBV5-1|few
TGCGCCAGCAGCTTGGGTTATCGGGGTAGCACAGATACGCAGTATTTT
CASSLGYRGSTDTQYF
>NA|TRBJ2-7|TRBV28|NA
TGTGCCAGCAGTTCCCCCAGGGGACTACTACCCTACGAGCAGTACTTC
CASSSPRGLLPYEQYF
>NA|TRBJ2-3|TRBV30|once
TGTGCCTGGAAAATAAGTTCGGGAAGGGTGGTAGATACGCAGTATTTT
CAWKISSGRVVDTQYF
>NA|TRBJ1-1|TRBV11-2|NA
TGTGCCAGCAGCTTATCAGTAAACACTGAAGCTTTCTTT
CASSLSVNTEAFF
>TRBD1|TRBJ2-7|TRBV7-8|NA
TGTGCCAGCAGCCATCGGGACAGACCCTACGAGCAGTACTTC
CASSHRDRPYEQYF
>NA|TRBJ2-2|TRBV11-2|NA
TGTGCCAGCAGGCCTCGAGAGCCCGCGAACACCGGGGAGCTGTTTTTT
CASRPREPANTGELFF
>NA|TRBJ2-7|TRBV20-1|NA
TGCAGTGCTAGAGATTCGTACGAGCAGTACTTC
CSARDSYEQYF
>NA|TRBJ2-3|TRBV4-3|NA
TGCGCCAGCAGCCAAGGACATTGGGCAGATACGCAGTATTTT
CASSQGHWADTQYF
>TRBD1|TRBJ2-2|TRBV6-6|NA
TGTGCCAGCAGAGAGGGACAGGGTTTAACCGGGGAGCTGTTTTTT
CASREGQGLTGELFF
>TRBD2|TRBJ2-5|TRBV7-7|NA
TGTGCTAGCAGCCGAATAATAGGGAGGGCAGAGACCCAGTACTTC
CASSRIIGRAETQYF
>NA|TRBJ1-2|TRBV2|NA
TGTGCCAGCAGTGAAAGGGGCAGGGATGATGGCTACACCTTC
CASSERGRDDGYTF
>TRBD1|TRBJ2-2|TRBV27|NA
TGTGCCAGCGGGGACAGGACGGGACCAAACACCGGGGAGCTGTTTTTT
CASGDRTGPNTGELFF
>TRBD2|TRBJ2-1|TRBV30|NA
TGTGCCTGGGGACTAGCGGACAATGAGCAGTTCTTC
CAWGLADNEQFF
>NA|TRBJ1-5|TRBV4-2|once
TGTGCCAGCAGCCGCCGCGGGGGCGGTCAGCCCCAGCATTTT
CASSRRGGGQPQHF
>NA|TRBJ2-5|TRBV6-6|NA
TGTGCCAGCAGTTACAACCTCGGTTCCCCGGGAGAGACCCAGTACTTC
CASSYNLGSPGETQYF
>TRBD1|TRBJ1-4|TRBV2|NA
TGTGCCAGCAGGGGAACGGACAGGGGGCGGGGTGAAAAACTGTTTTTT
CASRGTDRGRGEKLFF
>NA|TRBJ2-3|TRBV5-1|few
TGCGCCAGCAGCTTGGGAGGACAGTGGGGATCTAGCACAGATACGCAGTATTTT
CASSLGGQWGSSTDTQYF
>NA|TRBJ2-2|TRBV6-5|NA
TGTGCCAGCTGCGGGTTTAGCGGGGAGCTGTTTTTT
CASCGFSGELFF
>TRBD2|TRBJ2-3|TRBV4-2|NA
TGTGCCAGCAGCCGAACCCCGACTAGCGGGGCAAGCACAGATACGCAGTATTTT
CASSRTPTSGASTDTQYF
>TRBD2|TRBJ2-5|TRBV7-6|NA
TGTGCCAGCAGCTTAGCTTTGGGGCTAGCGGGAGCTCAGTACCAAGAGACCCAGTACTTC
CASSLALGLAGAQYQETQYF
>TRBD2|TRBJ2-3|TRBV4-3|NA
TGCGCCAGCAGCCAGGTTGGCGGGAGTCCCCCAGATACGCAGTATTTT
CASSQVGGSPPDTQYF
>TRBD2|TRBJ2-5|TRBV4-1|few
TGCGCCAGCAGCAAGAGGGGTCTAGCGGGAGCCCGGGAGACCCAGTACTTC
CASSKRGLAGARETQYF
>TRBD1|TRBJ1-2|TRBV7-2|NA
TGTGCCAGCAGCCTGGGACAGGGTTATGGCTACACCTTC
CASSLGQGYGYTF
>TRBD1|TRBJ1-1|TRBV25-1|NA
TGTGCCAGCAGTTGGACAGGGGAGGCTGAAGCTTTCTTT
CASSWTGEAEAFF
>NA|TRBJ2-1|TRBV4-2|NA
TGTGCCAGCAGCCAAGTTGTGGCTGAGCAGTTCTTC
CASSQVVAEQFF
>TRBD1|TRBJ1-2|TRBV6-1|few
TGTGCCAGCAGTGGGGGCGGGACAGGGATGGGCTACACCTTC
CASSGGGTGMGYTF